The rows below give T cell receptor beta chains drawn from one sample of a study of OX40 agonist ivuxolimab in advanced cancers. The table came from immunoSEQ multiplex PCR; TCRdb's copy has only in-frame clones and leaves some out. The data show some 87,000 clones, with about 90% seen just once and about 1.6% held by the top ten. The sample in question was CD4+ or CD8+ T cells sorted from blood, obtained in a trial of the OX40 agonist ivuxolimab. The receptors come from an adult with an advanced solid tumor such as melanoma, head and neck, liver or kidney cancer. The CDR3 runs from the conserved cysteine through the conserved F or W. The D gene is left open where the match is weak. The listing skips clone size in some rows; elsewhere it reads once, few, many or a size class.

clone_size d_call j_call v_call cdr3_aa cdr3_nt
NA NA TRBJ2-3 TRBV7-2 CASSLIGLATDTQYF TGTGCCAGCAGCTTAATAGGTTTGGCAACAGATACGCAGTATTTT
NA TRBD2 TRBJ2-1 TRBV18 CASSATGLADYNEQFF TGTGCCAGCTCCGCCACCGGACTAGCGGACTACAATGAGCAGTTCTTC
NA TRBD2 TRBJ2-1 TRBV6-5 CASSSAGGGYNEQFF TGTGCCAGCAGTAGCGCGGGGGGGGGCTACAATGAGCAGTTCTTC
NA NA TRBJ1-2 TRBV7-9 CASSLLGGPYGYTF TGTGCCAGCAGCCTCCTGGGGGGGCCATATGGCTACACCTTC
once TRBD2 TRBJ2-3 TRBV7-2 CASSFWTSADSAQYF TGTGCCAGCAGCTTTTGGACTAGCGCGGACAGTGCGCAGTATTTT
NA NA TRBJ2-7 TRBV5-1 CASSFPQSYEQYF TGCGCCAGCAGCTTCCCACAGTCCTACGAGCAGTACTTC
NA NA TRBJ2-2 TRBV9 CASSGRASGELFF TGTGCCAGCAGCGGCAGGGCGTCCGGGGAGCTGTTTTTT
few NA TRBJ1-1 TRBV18 CASSRTENTEAFF TGTGCCAGCTCTAGGACAGAGAACACTGAAGCTTTCTTT
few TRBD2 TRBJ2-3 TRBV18 CASSPAGAWTDTQYF TGTGCCAGCTCACCAGCGGGAGCCTGGACAGATACGCAGTATTTT
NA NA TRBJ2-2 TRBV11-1 CASSFSSVNTGELFF TGTGCCAGCAGCTTTAGCTCAGTTAACACCGGGGAGCTGTTTTTT
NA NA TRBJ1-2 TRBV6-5 CASSPFGGGVGYTF TGTGCCAGCAGTCCCTTCGGAGGGGGGGTTGGCTACACCTTC
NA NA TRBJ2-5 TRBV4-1 CASSQVPTETTQYF TGCGCCAGCAGCCAAGTCCCGACCGAAACGACCCAGTACTTC
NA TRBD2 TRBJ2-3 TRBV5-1 CASSPMGGPGTDTQYF TGCGCCAGCAGCCCCATGGGAGGGCCGGGCACAGATACGCAGTATTTT
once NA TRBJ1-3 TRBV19 CATTDSRALGNTIYF TGTGCCACGACCGACTCCAGGGCGCTTGGAAACACCATATATTTT
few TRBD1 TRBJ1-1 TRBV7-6 CASSPSDRENTEAFF TGTGCCAGCAGCCCCTCGGACAGGGAAAACACTGAAGCTTTCTTT
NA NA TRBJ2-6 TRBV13 CASSRSGANVLTF TGTGCCAGCAGTCGATCTGGGGCCAACGTCCTGACTTTC
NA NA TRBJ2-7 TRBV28 CASSVGGRRDGYEQYF TGTGCCAGCAGTGTAGGGGGACGGAGGGATGGGTACGAGCAGTACTTC
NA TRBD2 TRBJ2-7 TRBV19 CASSIGLADEQYF TGTGCCAGTAGTATAGGGCTAGCGGACGAGCAGTACTTC
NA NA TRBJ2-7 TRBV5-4 CASSRDRVGTYEQYF TGTGCCAGCAGTCGCGACAGGGTTGGGACTTACGAGCAGTACTTC
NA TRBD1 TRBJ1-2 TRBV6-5 CASKPGQTVYGYTF TGTGCCAGCAAACCGGGACAGACCGTCTATGGCTACACCTTC